The clone carrying this T cell receptor (beta chain) has a handful of counts. Its target is not known. Method: immunoSEQ multiplex PCR; TCRdb's copy keeps in-frame clones and lacks some. The table includes 15,000 or so clones, roughly nine tenths detected once. This specimen comes from a study of lymphopenia after photon versus proton radiotherapy. Whole-study results and caveats: A bigger post-nadir fall in TCR diversity correlated inversely with survival time in deceased patients.

This CDR3 is 14 amino acids long. Germline CDR1 reads MGHDK; CDR2 reads SYGVNS. Trimming pared 8 bases from V and 5 bases from J, leaving 18 bases between. Material: peripheral blood, obtained from a patient treated with proton-based radiotherapy. This chain connects TRBV25-1 to TRBJ2-5; maybe TRBD2 (5 bases). The TCR comes from a woman aged 55-75 years with cholangiocarcinoma. Some clones in this sample may be carry-over from other donors' samples. The CDR3 loop is CASLKEGVWETQYF. The CDR3 DNA is TGTGCCAGCCTTAAAGAGGGCGTGTGGGAGACCCAGTACTTC.